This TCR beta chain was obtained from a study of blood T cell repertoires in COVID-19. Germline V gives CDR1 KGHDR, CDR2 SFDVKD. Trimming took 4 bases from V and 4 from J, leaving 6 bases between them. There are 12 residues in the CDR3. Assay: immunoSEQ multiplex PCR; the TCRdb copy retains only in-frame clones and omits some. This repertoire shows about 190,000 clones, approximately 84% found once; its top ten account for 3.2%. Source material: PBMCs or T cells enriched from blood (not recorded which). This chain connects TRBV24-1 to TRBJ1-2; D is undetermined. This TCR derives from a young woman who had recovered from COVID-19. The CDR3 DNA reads TGTGCCACCAGTGACGGGTCCTATGGCTACACCTTC. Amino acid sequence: CATSDGSYGYTF.